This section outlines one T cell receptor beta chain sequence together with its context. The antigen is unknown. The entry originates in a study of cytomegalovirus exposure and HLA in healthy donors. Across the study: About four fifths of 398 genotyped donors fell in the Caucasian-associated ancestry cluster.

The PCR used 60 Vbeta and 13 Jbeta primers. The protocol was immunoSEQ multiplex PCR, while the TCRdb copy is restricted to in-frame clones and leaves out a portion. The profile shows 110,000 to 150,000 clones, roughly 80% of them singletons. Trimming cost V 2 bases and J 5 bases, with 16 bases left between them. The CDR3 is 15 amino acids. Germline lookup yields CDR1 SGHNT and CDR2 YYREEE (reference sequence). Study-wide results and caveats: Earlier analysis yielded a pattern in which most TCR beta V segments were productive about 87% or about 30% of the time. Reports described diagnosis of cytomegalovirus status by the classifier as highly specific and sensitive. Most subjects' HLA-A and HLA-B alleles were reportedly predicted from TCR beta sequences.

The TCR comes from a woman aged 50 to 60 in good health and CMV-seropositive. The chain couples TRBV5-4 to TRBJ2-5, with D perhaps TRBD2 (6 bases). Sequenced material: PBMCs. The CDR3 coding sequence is TGTGCCAGCAGCTTCGGCGGGGCCCGAATGGAGACCCAGTACTTC. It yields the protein CASSFGGARMETQYF.